The 11 T cell receptor beta chains presented below share a single source sample, sequenced in a study of T cell changes during pregnancy in multiple sclerosis. Sequencing was performed with immunoSEQ multiplex PCR; in TCRdb, only in-frame clones are kept and a portion is missing. The data show about 110,000 clones, with 85% to 95% seen just once and approximately 1.6% held by the top ten. The source was peripheral blood, collected after pregnancy. The receptors come from a female donor with multiple sclerosis, enrolled in a pregnancy study.

CDR3 nucleotide sequence: TGTGCCAGCAGTGTATCACAGGGGGTCTATGGCTACACCTTC. Its protein is CASSVSQGVYGYTF. V and J are TRBV6-1 and TRBJ1-2; TRBD1 matches 8 bases. This CDR3 has 14 residues. Germline assignment: CDR1 MNHNS and CDR2 SASEGT. J gave up 4 bases and V 4 bases, and 5 bases lay outside the gene matches.

In nucleotides, the CDR3 is TGTGCCAGCAGCTTGGAGGGACAGGGGACCTACAATGAGCAGTTCTTC. Its protein is CASSLEGQGTYNEQFF. V is TRBV5-6 and J is TRBJ2-1, with TRBD1 matching over 10 bases. Per the germline V gene, CDR1 is SGHDT and CDR2 is YYEEEE. This CDR3 has 16 residues. Trimming at V came to 0 bases and at J to 2 bases, leaving 2 bases not matched to a gene.

The chain links TRBV6-6 to TRBJ1-2, with a tentative D call TRBD1 (5 bases). Trimming removed 8 bases at V and 8 bases at J, with 18 bases between. CDR3 size: 13 residues. The germline V gene encodes CDR1 MNHNY and CDR2 SVGAGI (reference sequence). CDR3 in amino acids: CASSLEGAQGYTF. In DNA, the CDR3 is TGTGCCAGCTCCCTGGAAGGGGCTCAGGGCTACACCTTC.

The rearrangement links TRBV7-9 to TRBJ1-1; 11 positions agree with TRBD1. This CDR3 has 14 amino acids. CDR1 and CDR2 from the germline V gene are SEHNR and FQNEAQ (reference sequence). The trim removed 5 bases at V and 5 bases at J, leaving 4 bases unmatched. Written as DNA, the CDR3 is TGTGCCAGCAGCGGACAGGGGGCCGGTACTGAAGCTTTCTTT. Translation gives CASSGQGAGTEAFF. The variable domain in full, completed from reference TRBV7-9 and TRBJ1-1, reads DTGVSQNPRHKITKRGQNVTFRCDPISEHNRLYWYRQTLGQGPEFLTYFQNEAQLEKSRLLSDRFSAERPKGSFSTLEIQRTEQGDSAMYLCASSGQGAGTEAFFGQGTRLTVV.

The chain uses TRBV19 and TRBJ2-1; 9 bases are a match to TRBD2. V was pared by 6 bases and J by 9 bases, with 15 bases of the junction left unmatched. CDR1 and CDR2 (germline): LNHDA, SQIVND (reference sequence). The CDR3 covers 16 residues. CDR3 amino acids: CASRGGRASGKVEQFF. Written as DNA, the CDR3 is TGTGCCAGTAGGGGGGGTCGGGCTAGCGGGAAAGTTGAGCAGTTCTTC. Based on the CDR3 plus reference TRBV19 and TRBJ2-1, the full variable domain is DGGITQSPKYLFRKEGQNVTLSCEQNLNHDAMYWYRQDPGQGLRLIYYSQIVNDFQKGDIAEGYSVSREKKESFPLTVTSAQKNPTAFYLCASRGGRASGKVEQFFGPGTRLTVL.

The chain joins TRBV18 to TRBJ2-5, with 7 bases lining up with TRBD1. CDR1 KGHSH and CDR2 LQKENI come from the germline V gene. J lost 0 bases, V lost 3 bases, and 4 bases had no gene match. This CDR3 region has 15 residues. Written as DNA, the CDR3 is TGTGCCAGCTCACCCCAAGGGGGCGACCAAGAGACCCAGTACTTC. It yields the protein CASSPQGGDQETQYF.

A single count supports this clone. The CDR3 reads CASSQRQGTDEKLFF. CDR3 sequence (DNA): TGTGCCAGCAGCCAAAGACAGGGAACGGATGAAAAACTGTTTTTT. The chain employs TRBV14 and TRBJ1-4, with 7 nucleotides matching TRBD1. This CDR3 is 15 amino acids long. The V segment lost 2 bases and the J segment 6 bases; nucleotides outside the gene matches: 6. Germline CDR1 is SGHDN and CDR2 is FVKESK.

This chain joins TRBV2 and TRBJ1-2; D perhaps matches TRBD1 (5 bases). Looked up from germline, CDR1 is SNHLY and CDR2 is FYNNEI. V lost 5 bases and J lost 7, with 17 bases in between. CDR3 length: 14 amino acids. In DNA, the CDR3 is TGTGCCAGCAGTCCCCGGGGGGTCACGGGTGGCTACACCTTC. Translation gives CASSPRGVTGGYTF.

The V gene is TRBV6-1, the J gene TRBJ2-3; weak D call: TRBD1 (7 bases). The V and J ends lost 7 bases and 5 bases respectively, with 16 bases between them. The germline V gene has CDR1 MNHNS and CDR2 SASEGT. The CDR3 has 14 amino acids. In nucleotides, the CDR3 is TGTGCCAGCACCGTCAGGGGGGCCGGAGATACGCAGTATTTT. Translated: CASTVRGAGDTQYF.

The chain has TRBV10-2 and TRBJ2-7; TRBD2 matches 11 bases. In germline, CDR1 is WSHSY, CDR2 SAAADI. The CDR3 is 15 amino acids. V was clipped by 6 bases and J by 2 bases; unmatched bases: 6. CDR3 sequence: CASRETSGTAYEQYF. For the CDR3, the DNA is TGCGCCAGCAGAGAGACTAGCGGGACCGCCTACGAGCAGTACTTC.

The CDR3: CASSPGQGNSPLHF. The CDR3 nucleotides are TGTGCCAGCTCTCCGGGACAGGGGAATTCACCCCTCCACTTT. V is TRBV18 and J is TRBJ1-6; 10 bases are shared with TRBD1. CDR3 size: 14 residues. J lost 7 bases, V lost 6 bases, and 3 bases had no gene match. Germline loops: CDR1 KGHSH, CDR2 LQKENI.